This T cell receptor (beta chain) was sequenced for a study of blood T cell repertoires in COVID-19. Using immunoSEQ multiplex PCR, the repertoire was profiled, and TCRdb retains in-frame clones only, with some absent. The data contain fewer than 250,000 clones, 80% to 90% of them singletons. CDR1 SGHDT and CDR2 YYEEEE come from the germline V gene. The trim removed 2 bases at V and 4 bases at J, leaving 5 bases unmatched. The CDR3 has 14 residues. The rearrangement uses TRBV5-6 and TRBJ1-2; 7 bases agree with TRBD1. This sequence originates from a man between 50 and 59 years old with active or convalescent COVID-19. The sequenced sample consisted of peripheral blood. CDR3 sequence: CASSFGTAFYGYTF. The CDR3 coding sequence is TGTGCCAGCAGCTTCGGGACAGCGTTCTATGGCTACACCTTC.